These 26 T cell receptor beta chains came from one sample sequenced in a study of T cells in Graves' hyperthyroidism and ophthalmopathy. TCR beta CDR3 regions were amplified from RNA transcripts. Initially, a first-round RT-PCR of the TCR CDR3 employed the HTBI primer set. Each CDR3 protein is one row after TCRdb ran MiXCR on the multiplex PCR reads. The sample lists approximately 870,000 distinct CDR3 sequences, more than 30% occurring once. The sequencing sample was made of blood. These receptors were obtained from a young man with Graves' hyperthyroidism.

This chain links TRBV5-1 with TRBJ2-5, with TRBD2 matching over 9 bases. The germline CDR1 and CDR2 sequences are SGHRS and YFSETQ. The V and J ends lost 3 bases and 4 bases, in that order; junction bases with no gene match: 7. The CDR3 is 15 amino acids. The CDR3 sequence: CASSSGGSGRETQYF. CDR3 DNA sequence: TGCGCCAGCAGCTCAGGTGGTAGCGGGAGAGAGACCCAGTACTTC.

The V gene is TRBV4-1, the J gene TRBJ1-4, with unresolved D. Trimming took off 1 base at V and 3 bases at J, with 6 bases between the two ends. Germline V gene sequence: CDR1 MGHRA, CDR2 YSYEKL. The CDR3 has 14 amino acids. The CDR3 DNA follows: TGCGCCAGCAGCCAAGGACCCGCTAATGAAAAACTGTTTTTT. Protein: CASSQGPANEKLFF.

The J gene is TRBJ1-1, the V gene TRBV7-2; D not certain. Germline V gene data show CDR1 as SGHTA and CDR2 as FQGNSA. Trimming cost V 4 bases and J 10 bases, with 7 bases left between them. The CDR3 loop spans 10 amino acids. The CDR3 nucleotides are TGTGCCAGCAGCTCCGGGAGAGCTTTCTTT. As protein: CASSSGRAFF.

This rearrangement joins TRBV20-1 to TRBJ1-4; TRBD1 agrees at 8 bases. Germline V lookup: CDR1 DFQATT, CDR2 SNEGSKA (reference sequence). There are 16 residues in the CDR3. V shed 3 bases, J shed 5 bases, and the junction held 11 bases outside the gene matches. CDR3 loop: CSASADRGLRNEKLFF. For the CDR3, the DNA is TGCAGTGCTAGTGCTGACAGGGGCCTTCGCAATGAAAAACTGTTTTTT.

The gene calls are TRBV29-1 and TRBJ1-1; the D is unclear. Germline V gene sequence: CDR1 SQVTM, CDR2 ANQGSEA. The ends were cut back, 7 bases at V and 0 bases at J, with 12 bases in the middle. This CDR3 is built from 13 residues. The CDR3 nucleotides are TGCAGCGCCTCGAGCTACATGAACACTGAAGCTTTCTTT. It translates to CSASSYMNTEAFF.

The chain has TRBV12-3 or TRBV12-4 and TRBJ2-5; D perhaps matches TRBD2 (6 bases). V lost 11 bases, J lost 4 bases, and 17 bases lay in between. This CDR3 is 13 amino acids long. The CDR3 bases are TGTGCCCCCGATCGCGGAGGGCGAGAGACCCAGTACTTC. Its protein is CAPDRGGRETQYF.

This clonotype occurred once. One end of the junction is discordant with germline, which a read error may explain. The V gene is TRBV7-8, the J gene TRBJ2-7; tentatively, D is TRBD1 or TRBD2 (6 bases each). Germline values: CDR1 SGHVS, CDR2 FQNEAQ. This CDR3 region has 9 residues. Here the CDR3 DNA reads TGTGCCAGCAGCTGGGGGGCCTCCTTC. Its translation is CASSWGASF.

This chain joins TRBV11-2 and TRBJ1-2; no definite D call. Germline CDR1 is SGHAT and CDR2 is FQNNGV. Deletions cut 4 bases from V and 4 bases from J, with 7 bases between. The CDR3 is made up of 12 amino acids. The DNA for the CDR3 is TGTGCCAGCAGCTCAGAGACCTATGGCTACACCTTC. Translated: CASSSETYGYTF.

This chain joins TRBV2 and TRBJ2-7; D is unclear. Looked up from germline, CDR1 is SNHLY and CDR2 is FYNNEI. CDR3 length equals 14 residues. The V gene lost 5 bases and the J gene lost 2 bases, with 13 bases spanning the gap. The CDR3 bases are TGTGCCAGCAGTTTAAGGGCTCTTACCTACGAGCAGTACTTC. Its protein product is CASSLRALTYEQYF.

About this clonotype itself: An end of the junction does not agree with germline; a read error may underlie this. The chain recombines TRBV7-8 with TRBJ1-6; no firm D call. This CDR3 spans 14 amino acids. Germline CDR1 and CDR2: SGHVS and FQNEAQ. The CDR3 coding sequence is TGTGCCAGCAGCTTAGCACCGGCAAATTCACCCATCCACTTT. It translates to CASSLAPANSPIHF.

This clonotype was seen at least ten times. V usage is TRBV29-1 and J usage is TRBJ2-2; tentative D call: TRBD2 (5 bases). V gave up 3 bases and J gave up 0 bases, with 8 bases separating them. Germline V CDR1 and CDR2: SQVTM, ANQGSEA. This CDR3 spans 14 amino acids. The CDR3 reads CSVDSGSNTGELFF. For the CDR3, the DNA is TGCAGCGTTGACAGCGGATCGAACACCGGGGAGCTGTTTTTT.

On this clonotype itself: A read error may be the cause here, since a much bigger clone is one base away. The CDR3 region has the DNA TGTGCCAGCAGGACAGGGGAAGGGACCCAGTACTTC. Protein sequence: CASRTGEGTQYF. This chain uses TRBV2 with TRBJ2-5, with 8 bases lining up with TRBD1. V shed 6 bases, J shed 7 bases, and the junction held 4 bases outside the gene matches. This CDR3 region has 12 residues. Germline values: CDR1 SNHLY, CDR2 FYNNEI.

As to this clonotype: No DNA is shown, since the ends of the CDR3 on it are uncertain; the CDR3 is the one TCRdb lists. The V and J genes are TRBV13 and TRBJ2-6. Germline CDR1 reads PRHDT; CDR2 reads FYEKMQ (reference sequence). The CDR3 length is 12 residues, termini included. This chain's CDR3 is CASSFADGSRTF.

The V call is TRBV25-1, the J call TRBJ1-5, with D perhaps matching TRBD1 (5 bases). Looked up from germline, CDR1 is MGHDK and CDR2 is SYGVNS. The CDR3 has 14 amino acids. With 5 bases removed from V and 5 bases from J, the gap between germline ends came to 13 bases. CDR3 sequence reads: CASSSLRGDQPQHF. DNA of the CDR3: TGTGCCAGCAGTTCCCTCCGGGGGGATCAGCCCCAGCATTTT.

This clonotype was seen a handful of times. V usage is TRBV5-1 and J usage is TRBJ2-7; 9 positions match TRBD1. The germline gives CDR1 SGHRS, CDR2 YFSETQ. Losses at the gene ends were 3 bases for V and 5 bases for J; bases not matched to a gene: 12. This CDR3 comprises 16 residues. For the CDR3, the DNA is TGCGCCAGCAGCTCCCTCCCCACAGGGGGCTTCCACGAGCAGTACTTC. Protein: CASSSLPTGGFHEQYF.

The chain is built from TRBV7-3 and TRBJ2-5; D ambiguous. The ends were cut back, 3 bases at V and 5 bases at J, with 19 bases in the middle. This CDR3 contains 16 residues. Germline V CDR1 and CDR2: SGHTA, FQGTGA. This chain's CDR3 is CASSLGFRSPGETQYF. CDR3 DNA sequence: TGTGCCAGCAGCTTGGGCTTCCGAAGCCCTGGGGAGACCCAGTACTTC.

The rearrangement uses TRBV9 and TRBJ2-7, with 10 bases matching TRBD2. The ends lost 5 bases at V and 0 bases at J; junction bases unmatched: 5. Germline CDR1 reads SGDLS; CDR2 reads YYNGEE. This CDR3 has 15 residues. The CDR3 region has the DNA TGTGCCAGCAGTGCTAGCGGGGGATTCTCCTACGAGCAGTACTTC. The encoded protein is CASSASGGFSYEQYF.

As for this clonotype: The junction shows a germline mismatch at one end, possibly a read error. The chain carries TRBV2 and TRBJ1-1; 7 bases are shared with TRBD1. CDR3 size: 14 residues. CDR1 and CDR2 (germline): SNHLY, FYNNEI. DNA for the CDR3: TGTACCAGCAGCTTATCGGGTCAGGGGGATTTCGCTTTCTTT. Its protein is CTSSLSGQGDFAFF.

In regard to this clonotype: It may be a read error: a sequence one base away is much more abundant. This chain connects TRBV20-1 to TRBJ2-2; D perhaps matches TRBD2 (5 bases). CDR1 is DFQATT and CDR2 is SNEGSKA in the germline V gene (reference sequence). This CDR3 is built from 15 residues. CDR3: CSAENRASMTGEPFF. Here the CDR3 DNA reads TGCAGTGCCGAAAATCGGGCCAGTATGACCGGGGAGCCGTTTTTT.

In its sample, this clonotype was seen many times. The chain combines TRBV2 with TRBJ1-5, with D perhaps TRBD1 (5 bases). This CDR3 is built from 14 residues. V gave up 3 bases and J gave up 5 bases, with 11 bases separating them. Germline V gene sequence: CDR1 SNHLY, CDR2 FYNNEI. The CDR3 DNA is TGTGCCAGCAGTGAGACAGTAGCACATCAGCCCCAGCATTTT. This translates into CASSETVAHQPQHF.

As to this clonotype: A much larger clone sits a single nucleotide away, making a read error possible. The rearrangement uses TRBV7-2 and TRBJ2-5, with a weak D call TRBD1 (5 bases). The V gene's germline CDR1 is SGHTA and CDR2 FQGNSA. The V end was cut by 1 base, the J end by 4 bases, with 13 bases between. This CDR3 is built from 15 residues. CDR3 nucleotide sequence: TGTGCCAGCAGCTTAGGTGTAGGGGCCGCAGAGACCCAGTACTTC. Encoded protein: CASSLGVGAAETQYF.

This clonotype was detected only a few times. V and J are TRBV7-9 and TRBJ1-5, with 7 positions matching TRBD1. The V gene end was trimmed by 5 bases and the J gene end by 2 bases; junction bases not matched to a gene: 9. The CDR3 is 16 residues long. Germline V gene sequence: CDR1 SEHNR, CDR2 FQNEAQ (reference sequence). In DNA form, the CDR3 reads TGTGCCAGCAGCCAAGATAAAACAGGGGGCAATCAGCCCCAGCATTTT. Protein product: CASSQDKTGGNQPQHF.

Turning to this clonotype: It may be a read error: a sequence one base away is much more abundant. J is TRBJ1-2 and V is TRBV5-1; D not resolved. In germline, CDR1 is SGHRS, CDR2 YFSETQ. CDR3 length equals 16 residues. Trimming removed 1 base from V and 0 bases from J, with 13 bases in between. This CDR3 reads CASSLKESEANYGYTF. CDR3 in DNA: TGCGCCAGCAGCTTGAAAGAAAGCGAAGCTAACTATGGCTACACCTTC.

The chain links TRBV7-2 to TRBJ2-2; D possibly matches TRBD1 or TRBD2 (5 bases each). CDR1 and CDR2 (germline): SGHTA, FQGNSA. This CDR3 is 16 amino acids long. With 6 bases removed from V and 3 bases from J, the gap between germline ends came to 17 bases. CDR3 DNA: TGTGCCAGCAGTTCCTCAGGGAGCCCCGACACCGGGGAGCTGTTTTTT. Residues: CASSSSGSPDTGELFF. Filled out from reference TRBV7-2 and TRBJ2-2, the complete variable domain reads GAGVSQSPSNKVTEKGKDVELRCDPISGHTALYWYRQSLGQGLEFLIYFQGNSAPDKSGLPSDRFSAERTGGSVSTLTIQRTQQEDSAVYLCASSSSGSPDTGELFFGEGSRLTVL.

V usage is TRBV27 and J usage is TRBJ2-7; a weak D match, TRBD2 (5 bases). V lost 4 bases and J 3 bases, leaving 10 bases between the germline ends. The CDR3 length is 13 residues. CDR1 is MNHEY, CDR2 SMNVEV, per germline (reference sequence). The CDR3 DNA is TGTGCCAGCAGTTATAACGGGGTCTACGAGCAGTACTTC. Amino acids: CASSYNGVYEQYF.

This clonotype was seen more than once but under ten times. The chain is built from TRBV15 and TRBJ2-7; D might be TRBD2 (6 bases). Looked up from germline, CDR1 is LNHNV and CDR2 is YYDKDF (reference sequence). The CDR3 is 15 amino acids. Trimming removed 0 bases at V and 5 bases at J, with 14 bases between. The CDR3 region has the DNA TGTGCCACCAGCAGAGATCGGGGGTTACTGAACGAGCAGTACTTC. It codes for CATSRDRGLLNEQYF.